Below are 32 T cell receptor beta chains sequenced from a single sample in a study of cytomegalovirus exposure and HLA in healthy donors. Amplification used 60 Vbeta primers and 13 Jbeta primers. The table came from immunoSEQ multiplex PCR; TCRdb's copy has only in-frame clones and leaves some out. The sample lists 150,000 to 200,000 clones; about 80% were seen once. The sequencing input was PBMCs. The receptor source for this set is a woman between 45 and 65 years old in good health and CMV-seropositive.

CDR3 in amino acids: CASSPLGQENSGNTIYF. The CDR3 DNA reads as TGTGCCAGCTCACCCTTGGGACAGGAAAACTCTGGAAACACCATATATTTT. The gene calls are TRBV18 and TRBJ1-3; 8 bases agree with TRBD1. V lost 3 bases, J lost 0 bases, and 7 bases stayed unmatched. The CDR3 length is 17 residues. Germline V gene data show CDR1 as KGHSH and CDR2 as LQKENI.

The V call is TRBV5-4, the J call TRBJ1-2; a weak D match, TRBD1 (6 bases). V lost 2 bases and J lost 8, with 13 bases in between. The CDR3 loop spans 13 amino acids. CDR1 SGHNT and CDR2 YYREEE come from the germline V gene (reference sequence). CDR3 nucleotide sequence: TGTGCCAGCAGCTTACAGGGTCAGGAAGGCTACACCTTC. The encoded protein is CASSLQGQEGYTF.

The rearrangement links TRBV5-4 to TRBJ1-1, with 7 bases identical to TRBD1. Trimming removed 2 bases from V and 6 bases from J; junction bases left unmatched: 10. The length of the CDR3 is 15 residues. The germline V gene has CDR1 SGHNT and CDR2 YYREEE (reference sequence). In nucleotides, the CDR3 is TGTGCCAGCAGCTTCCTCGACAGGGCGCTCGCTGAAGCTTTCTTT. This encodes CASSFLDRALAEAFF.

The chain carries TRBV6-5 and TRBJ1-4; D may be TRBD1 (5 bases). Trimming cost V 3 bases and J 3 bases, with 11 bases left between them. Germline loops: CDR1 MNHEY, CDR2 SVGAGI. CDR3 length: 15 amino acids. DNA for the CDR3: TGTGCCAGCAGTTATGAAGGGGCGCCTAATGAAAAACTGTTTTTT. Encoded protein: CASSYEGAPNEKLFF.

The CDR3 sequence is CASSTKTTGLRYEQYF. DNA of the CDR3: TGTGCCAGCAGCACAAAAACCACAGGGTTGCGGTACGAGCAGTACTTC. V and J are TRBV7-9 and TRBJ2-7; the D gene is possibly TRBD1 (6 bases). V lost 5 bases and J 4 bases, leaving 21 bases between the germline ends. The CDR3 totals 16 residues. Germline CDR1 reads SEHNR; CDR2 reads FQNEAQ (reference sequence).

The V and J genes are TRBV5-4 and TRBJ2-1, with 12 bases that match TRBD2. This CDR3 has 15 residues. The junction had 5 bases not matched to a gene; V was cut back by 4 bases and J by 6 bases. Germline V gene sequence: CDR1 SGHNT, CDR2 YYREEE (reference sequence). The CDR3 bases are TGTGCCAGCAGCGCCACTAGCGGGGGGACCAATGAGCAGTTCTTC. This translates into CASSATSGGTNEQFF. The variable domain in full, completed from reference TRBV5-4 and TRBJ2-1, reads ETGVTQSPTHLIKTRGQQVTLRCSSQSGHNTVSWYQQALGQGPQFIFQYYREEENGRGNFPPRFSGLQFPNYSSELNVNALELDDSALYLCASSATSGGTNEQFFGPGTRLTVL.

V is TRBV12-5 and J is TRBJ1-2, with 7 bases fitting TRBD1. Germline-derived CDR1 and CDR2 are LGHNT and FRNRAP. The V gene end was trimmed by 10 bases and the J gene end by 7 bases; junction bases not matched to a gene: 15. The CDR3 has 14 amino acids. CDR3 in amino acids: CAISMGQSKGGYTF. The CDR3 bases are TGTGCTATATCTATGGGACAGTCTAAGGGTGGCTACACCTTC.

The V gene is TRBV7-2, the J gene TRBJ2-5; 7 nucleotides match TRBD2. Germline V gene data show CDR1 as SGHTA and CDR2 as FQGNSA. The CDR3 is made up of 14 amino acids. V lost 1 base, J lost 9 bases, and 8 bases stayed unmatched. This CDR3 reads CASSLDGGAGAQYF. The CDR3, as DNA: TGTGCCAGCAGCTTAGACGGAGGGGCGGGGGCCCAGTACTTC.

This clone was recorded once. The V call is TRBV11-3, the J call TRBJ2-7; 12 bases fit TRBD1. Germline values: CDR1 SGHNT, CDR2 YENEEA. This CDR3 spans 16 amino acids. The ends lost 10 bases at V and 7 bases at J; junction bases unmatched: 17. This CDR3 reads CATPGQGANGSGEQYF. CDR3 coding DNA: TGTGCCACTCCGGGACAGGGGGCAAACGGGTCTGGGGAGCAGTACTTC.

This clone has a handful of counts. The chain is built from TRBV7-6 and TRBJ1-2; 7 nucleotides match TRBD1. Trimming cost V 4 bases and J 2 bases; bases outside gene matches: 1. The CDR3 has 13 amino acids. Germline V lookup: CDR1 SGHVS, CDR2 FNYEAQ. The CDR3 DNA reads TGTGCCAGCAGCTGGGGACAGAACTATGGCTACACCTTC. Translated, it gives CASSWGQNYGYTF.

DNA of the CDR3: TGTGCCAGCAGTACCCGACAGGGGAACACTGAAGCTTTCTTT. Residues: CASSTRQGNTEAFF. The chain combines TRBV6-5 with TRBJ1-1; 7 bases map to TRBD1. The CDR3 consists of 14 residues. V was pared by 5 bases and J by 1 base, with 4 bases of the junction left unmatched. CDR1 MNHEY and CDR2 SVGAGI come from the germline V gene.

V is TRBV7-8 and J is TRBJ2-3, with 13 bases fitting TRBD2. Per germline, CDR1 SGHVS and CDR2 FQNEAQ. The junction had 5 bases not matched to a gene; V was cut back by 5 bases and J by 3 bases. This CDR3 is 16 amino acids long. In DNA, the CDR3 is TGTGCCAGCAGCATTGCGGGACTAGCGGGGACAGATACGCAGTATTTT. Translation: CASSIAGLAGTDTQYF.

The rearrangement uses TRBV2 and TRBJ2-2; no reliable D call. The germline gives CDR1 SNHLY, CDR2 FYNNEI. The CDR3 spans 15 residues. The V and J ends lost 5 bases and 2 bases respectively, with 12 bases between them. The CDR3 nucleotides are TGTGCCAGCAGTCCAAAAGACACTAACACCGGGGAGCTGTTTTTT. Amino acids: CASSPKDTNTGELFF.

This rearrangement joins TRBV6-5 to TRBJ1-4; TRBD1 aligns across 8 bases. Germline trimming cut 7 bases from V and 8 bases from J; bases unmatched to any gene: 9. This CDR3 comprises 14 residues. Germline V CDR1 and CDR2: MNHEY, SVGAGI. Written as DNA, the CDR3 is TGTGCCAGCAACCTCGACAGGGGTAAAGAAAAACTGTTTTTT. It yields the protein CASNLDRGKEKLFF.

The V call is TRBV5-4, the J call TRBJ2-5; 10 bases match TRBD1. Germline assignment: CDR1 SGHNT and CDR2 YYREEE (reference sequence). After removal of 0 bases from V and 5 bases from J, the junction contained 4 bases not matched to a gene. The CDR3 covers 15 residues. As DNA, the CDR3 is TGTGCCAGCAGCTTGGACGACAGGGGGCCGGAGACCCAGTACTTC. Its translation is CASSLDDRGPETQYF.

The chain links TRBV9 to TRBJ2-5; D possibly corresponds to TRBD1 (5 bases). CDR1 SGDLS and CDR2 YYNGEE come from the germline V gene. CDR3 length: 16 amino acids. The V end lost 3 bases, the J end lost 1 base, and 16 bases lay between the germline ends. For the CDR3, the DNA is TGTGCCAGCAGCGCCCAGGGAAGTGCTATCCAAGAGACCCAGTACTTC. Translated: CASSAQGSAIQETQYF.

This chain joins TRBV5-1 and TRBJ2-2; 9 nucleotides align to TRBD1. Germline V lookup: CDR1 SGHRS, CDR2 YFSETQ. The length of the CDR3 is 15 residues. V trimming: 4 bases; J trimming: 6 bases; junction bases outside the gene matches: 7. CDR3 residues: CASSIPTGGAGELFF. The CDR3 DNA follows: TGCGCCAGCAGCATACCGACAGGGGGGGCCGGGGAGCTGTTTTTT.

This clone has ten or more counts. The chain is built from TRBV25-1 and TRBJ2-7; D remains ambiguous. Germline CDR1 reads MGHDK; CDR2 reads SYGVNS. The CDR3 has 11 residues. V lost 3 bases and J 3 bases, leaving 3 bases between the germline ends. CDR3 coding DNA: TGTGCCAGCAGTGACGGCTACGAGCAGTACTTC. This gives the protein CASSDGYEQYF.

The chain combines TRBV27 with TRBJ2-5; D perhaps matches TRBD1 (6 bases). From germline, CDR1 is MNHEY and CDR2 SMNVEV (reference sequence). This CDR3 is 14 amino acids long. Trimming removed 5 bases at V and 2 bases at J, with 12 bases between. This chain's CDR3 is CASSTMGAQETQYF. In DNA form, the CDR3 reads TGTGCCAGCAGTACGATGGGGGCTCAAGAGACCCAGTACTTC.

This clone came up a few times. V gene TRBV4-2 combines with J gene TRBJ2-5; 14 bases line up with TRBD2. The germline CDR1 and CDR2 sequences are LGHNA and YNFKEQ. Trimming at V came to 1 base and at J to 5 bases, leaving 9 bases not matched to a gene. This CDR3 comprises 18 residues. The chain's CDR3 is CASSQAHRLAGGLETQYF. CDR3 bases: TGTGCCAGCAGCCAAGCGCATCGACTAGCGGGGGGGCTCGAGACCCAGTACTTC.

The chain couples TRBV18 to TRBJ1-5; D is perhaps TRBD1 (5 bases). The length of the CDR3 is 14 residues. V gave up 4 bases and J gave up 6 bases, with 13 bases separating them. The germline V gene has CDR1 KGHSH and CDR2 LQKENI. CDR3 bases: TGTGCCAGCTCACAAACGGGGGGGGGTCAGCCCCAGCATTTT. The encoded protein is CASSQTGGGQPQHF.

The CDR3 DNA follows: TGCAGCGCCGGGGAGGGGGACCAGCAGTACTTC. This translates into CSAGEGDQQYF. The rearrangement uses TRBV29-1 and TRBJ2-7; a weak D match, TRBD2 (7 bases). Germline V gene lookup returns CDR1 SQVTM and CDR2 ANQGSEA. V lost 7 bases and J 8 bases, leaving 15 bases between the germline ends. CDR3 length: 11 residues.

V and J are TRBV5-1 and TRBJ2-5, with TRBD1 as a possible D gene (5 bases). The germline V gene has CDR1 SGHRS and CDR2 YFSETQ. The CDR3 spans 14 residues. Trimming left V 1 base short and J 1 base short, with 8 bases between. CDR3 sequence (DNA): TGCGCCAGCAGCTTGACAGGTTTCCAAGAGACCCAGTACTTC. This translates into CASSLTGFQETQYF.

This clone was seen only once. The J gene is TRBJ2-5, the V gene TRBV6-6; no definite D call. The CDR3 has 12 amino acids. In germline, CDR1 is MNHNY, CDR2 SVGAGI (reference sequence). Between the trimmed V and J ends, which lost 3 bases and 4 bases, there was a span of 6 bases. The CDR3 protein is CASSYNIETQYF. In DNA, the CDR3 is TGTGCCAGCAGTTATAACATAGAGACCCAGTACTTC.

The chain is built from TRBV15 and TRBJ2-7, with 9 bases fitting TRBD1. Germline V lookup: CDR1 LNHNV, CDR2 YYDKDF (reference sequence). CDR3 length: 17 residues. V lost 2 bases to trimming and J lost 5 bases; unmatched junction nucleotides: 13. This CDR3 reads CATSRLRVGQGPHEQYF. The CDR3 nucleotides read TGTGCCACCAGCAGACTGCGCGTGGGACAGGGCCCCCACGAGCAGTACTTC.

The chain links TRBV7-9 to TRBJ2-1; no firm D call. The CDR3 covers 13 residues. The V end lost 2 bases, the J end lost 9 bases, and 11 bases lay between the germline ends. Germline V lookup: CDR1 SEHNR, CDR2 FQNEAQ (reference sequence). The CDR3 here is CASSLLPAGEQFF. The DNA of the CDR3 is TGTGCCAGCAGCTTACTCCCAGCAGGTGAGCAGTTCTTC.

CDR3 loop: CASTQPRGARDNEQFF. The CDR3 DNA is TGTGCCAGTACTCAACCCCGGGGGGCCAGAGACAATGAGCAGTTCTTC. This chain joins TRBV19 and TRBJ2-1; D might be TRBD2 (7 bases). The CDR3 is 16 amino acids. With 7 bases removed from V and 5 bases from J, the gap between germline ends came to 21 bases. The germline CDR1 and CDR2 sequences are LNHDA and SQIVND (reference sequence). The variable domain in full, with the rest retrieved from reference TRBV19 and TRBJ2-1, is DGGITQSPKYLFRKEGQNVTLSCEQNLNHDAMYWYRQDPGQGLRLIYYSQIVNDFQKGDIAEGYSVSREKKESFPLTVTSAQKNPTAFYLCASTQPRGARDNEQFFGPGTRLTVL.

J is TRBJ2-5 and V is TRBV30; 7 bases are a match to TRBD1. The V and J ends lost 2 bases and 5 bases, in that order; junction bases with no gene match: 8. This CDR3 spans 14 amino acids. Germline V CDR1 and CDR2: GTSNPN, SVGIG (reference sequence). The CDR3 bases are TGTGCCTGGAGTAGGTCAGGGGGTACGGAGACCCAGTACTTC. Amino acids: CAWSRSGGTETQYF.

CDR3 bases: TGTGCCAGCAGCCTCGATCCGACAGGAAACTACGAGCAGTACTTC. Translating it yields CASSLDPTGNYEQYF. The chain uses TRBV27 and TRBJ2-7, with D tentatively TRBD1 (6 bases). The germline gives CDR1 MNHEY, CDR2 SMNVEV (reference sequence). Trimming removed 6 bases at V and 3 bases at J, with 18 bases between. The CDR3 totals 15 residues.

The chain couples TRBV6-6 to TRBJ2-7, with D tentatively TRBD1 (6 bases). Germline loops: CDR1 MNHNY, CDR2 SVGAGI (reference sequence). V was clipped by 2 bases and J by 4 bases, with 9 bases between them. This CDR3 spans 13 amino acids. CDR3 sequence: CASSYPDSYEQYF. The CDR3 DNA sequence: TGTGCCAGCAGTTACCCGGACAGTTACGAGCAGTACTTC.

This chain uses TRBV7-3 with TRBJ2-3, with 9 bases aligning to TRBD2. The V and J ends lost 3 bases and 4 bases, in that order; junction bases with no gene match: 5. Germline CDR1 SGHTA, CDR2 FQGTGA. The CDR3 is made up of 15 amino acids. The CDR3 DNA sequence: TGTGCCAGCAGCTTGGGCGGGGGGGCATCAGATACGCAGTATTTT. As protein: CASSLGGGASDTQYF.

This clone was counted only a few times. The chain is built from TRBV19 and TRBJ1-1; D remains unclear. The CDR3 is 16 amino acids. V shed 3 bases and J shed 0 bases, with 14 bases lying between them. In germline, CDR1 is LNHDA, CDR2 SQIVND (reference sequence). In DNA form, the CDR3 reads TGTGCCAGTAGTATGGACTCTTTCGGGGTGAACACTGAAGCTTTCTTT. Its translation: CASSMDSFGVNTEAFF.